A single sample is the source of the 9 T cell receptor beta chains below, sequenced in a study of blood T cell repertoires in COVID-19. Data came from immunoSEQ multiplex PCR; TCRdb stores just in-frame clones and leaves some out. The sample holds 400,000 to 500,000 clones; more than 80% are singletons and the top ten take over 1.3%. The source material was peripheral blood. Receptors were obtained from a woman in her 30s with active or convalescent COVID-19.

The V gene is TRBV18, the J gene TRBJ2-5, with D hard to call. The V end was cut by 3 bases, the J end by 1 base, with 12 bases between. Germline V gene sequence: CDR1 KGHSH, CDR2 LQKENI. The CDR3 runs to 15 residues. The CDR3 is CASSPSRIPQETQYF. CDR3 sequence (DNA): TGTGCCAGCTCACCTTCTAGGATCCCCCAAGAGACCCAGTACTTC.

This clone appeared a few times. The chain links TRBV19 to TRBJ2-3; 10 positions match TRBD2. This CDR3 comprises 15 residues. V lost 3 bases to trimming and J lost 6 bases; unmatched junction nucleotides: 6. Germline lookup yields CDR1 LNHDA and CDR2 SQIVND (reference sequence). The CDR3 loop reads CASSIRTSGGDTQYF. CDR3 DNA sequence: TGTGCCAGTAGTATTCGGACTAGCGGAGGGGATACGCAGTATTTT.

This clone was seen only once. The chain carries TRBV29-1 and TRBJ1-2, with 12 bases lining up with TRBD1. The ends lost 2 bases at V and 7 bases at J; junction bases unmatched: 11. The germline V gene encodes CDR1 SQVTM and CDR2 ANQGSEA. The CDR3 runs to 16 residues. The CDR3, as DNA: TGCAGCGTTGAAAATCCTGTGGGACAGGGGGCTAGTGGCTACACCTTC. Protein sequence: CSVENPVGQGASGYTF.

V is TRBV5-1 and J is TRBJ1-4; D ambiguous. Between the trimmed V and J ends, which lost 2 bases and 0 bases, there was a span of 11 bases. The V gene's germline CDR1 is SGHRS and CDR2 YFSETQ. The CDR3 is made up of 16 amino acids. CDR3 sequence (DNA): TGCGCCAGCAGCTTCTTTAAGCTTGCAACTAATGAAAAACTGTTTTTT. Translating gives CASSFFKLATNEKLFF.

The chain uses TRBV6-5 and TRBJ1-2, with TRBD1 identical over 11 bases. Germline assignment: CDR1 MNHEY and CDR2 SVGAGI. The length of the CDR3 is 16 residues. With V trimmed by 0 bases and J by 8 bases, 8 bases remained unmatched. CDR3 in DNA: TGTGCCAGCAGTTACTCGAGGGACAGGGGGGCCGGAGGCTACACCTTC. It encodes CASSYSRDRGAGGYTF.

This clone was seen once. CDR3 region: CASSIIPGLAGGGNEQFF. In nucleotides, the CDR3 is TGTGCCAGCTCCATAATACCGGGACTAGCGGGGGGCGGCAATGAGCAGTTCTTC. The rearrangement joins TRBV27 to TRBJ2-1; 15 bases are a match to TRBD2. The CDR3 has 18 amino acids. J was trimmed by 6 bases and V by 8 bases; bases with no gene match: 14. CDR1 and CDR2 (germline): MNHEY, SMNVEV (reference sequence).

Here the CDR3 reads CASSLPGVGETQYF. The CDR3 nucleotides read TGTGCCAGCAGCTTGCCGGGAGTTGGAGAGACCCAGTACTTC. V usage is TRBV5-5 and J usage is TRBJ2-5; D perhaps matches TRBD2 (6 bases). Trimming stripped 1 base from V and 4 bases from J, with 11 bases between. The CDR3 spans 14 residues. Per germline, CDR1 SGHKS and CDR2 YYEKEE (reference sequence).

The V and J genes are TRBV28 and TRBJ1-1; D uncertain. Per the germline V gene, CDR1 is MDHEN and CDR2 is SYDVKM. V gave up 6 bases and J gave up 1 base, with 15 bases separating them. CDR3 length: 15 residues. The CDR3 DNA reads TGTGCCAGCAGGGCGACGGGTCACGGGAACACTGAAGCTTTCTTT. It codes for CASRATGHGNTEAFF.

The chain carries TRBV27 and TRBJ1-2, with 7 bases lining up with TRBD1. With 6 bases clipped from V and 8 bases from J, the junction kept 6 bases outside the gene matches. The CDR3 has 12 residues. CDR1 and CDR2 (germline): MNHEY, SMNVEV (reference sequence). CDR3 residues: CASRTGSDGYTF. CDR3 DNA: TGTGCCAGCAGGACAGGGTCGGACGGCTACACCTTC.